This T cell receptor (beta chain) was sequenced for a study of regulatory T cells in long-lasting Graves disease. Study-level background: The definition of persistent Graves' disease was over 5 years of antithyroid drugs with positive TSH receptor antibodies. Overall study results and limits: Fewer public clonotypes were shared by new patients (about 940) than by persistent patients (approximately 2,700). TCR diversity was lower in persistent than newly diagnosed Graves' disease.

The time point was: persistent/refractory GD, antithyroid drugs over 5 years with positive TRAb. The authors made the TCR library using RNA they extracted from PBMCs. The V end lost 2 bases, the J end lost 5 bases, and 10 bases lay between the germline ends. Germline V gene lookup returns CDR1 SEHNR and CDR2 FQNEAQ (reference sequence). This CDR3 contains 13 residues. This clonotype has more than one count but fewer than ten. What it binds is unknown. Arm-PCR of CDR3 regions and iRepertoire HTBI primers were used to build TCR beta libraries. TCRdb analysed the multiplex PCR reads with MiXCR anew, one entry per CDR3 protein. The data show some 300,000 distinct CDR3 sequences, 20% to 25% seen once.

This sequence was found in a female donor with Graves disease. V and J are TRBV7-9 and TRBJ2-7; D not certain. The sample consisted of peripheral blood mononuclear cells (PBMCs), taken when the disease was refractory, from a patient treated with antithyroid drugs. In DNA form, the CDR3 reads TGTGCCAGCAGCTTATGGGAAAAGGACGAGCAGTACTTC. Its protein product is CASSLWEKDEQYF. Full variable domain (rest looked up from reference TRBV7-9 and TRBJ2-7): DTGVSQNPRHKITKRGQNVTFRCDPISEHNRLYWYRQTLGQGPEFLTYFQNEAQLEKSRLLSDRFSAERPKGSFSTLEIQRTEQGDSAMYLCASSLWEKDEQYFGPGTRLTVT.